This TCR beta chain comes out of a study of blood T cells in healthy people across ages. Overall study findings and caveats: Researchers deemed the diversity estimates from one million T cells underestimates. There was no known CMV status for donors, so expanded clonotype changes were possibly confounded.

The CDR3 length is 15 residues. The V gene's germline CDR1 is MNHEY and CDR2 SVGAGI. V was pared by 5 bases and J by 4 bases, with 9 bases of the junction left unmatched. Using a J-beta primer mix together with a sample-barcoded 5' primer, a second PCR was run for roughly 6 to 12 cycles. TCRdb processed the 5' RACE reads anew with MiXCR; each CDR3 protein has one entry. The sample holds hundreds of thousands of distinct CDR3 sequences, roughly 21% seen once. As for this clonotype: The antigen is unknown.

The genes are TRBV6-5 and TRBJ1-2; 8 bases match TRBD1. Material: blood. The source is a man aged 65 to 85 in good health. CDR3 nucleotide sequence: TGTGCCAGCAGTATTAAGGGACAGGAGGTCTATGGCTACACCTTC. Translated: CASSIKGQEVYGYTF.